The present T cell receptor (beta chain) was sequenced within a study of OX40 agonist ivuxolimab in advanced cancers. The length of the CDR3 is 12 residues. CDR1 is KGHSY, CDR2 FQNENV, per germline. The V end lost 2 bases, the J end lost 11 bases, and 13 bases lay between the germline ends. Clones were read by immunoSEQ multiplex PCR, and TCRdb kept only the in-frame ones, dropping some. This table has roughly 20,000 clones, around 87% appearing once. The chain is built from TRBV16 and TRBJ2-7, with D maybe TRBD1 (6 bases). The TCR sequence derives from an adult with an advanced solid tumor such as melanoma, head and neck, liver or kidney cancer. Specimen: CD4+ or CD8+ T cells sorted from blood, collected in a trial of the OX40 agonist ivuxolimab. The CDR3 here is CASSQNGPGEYF. In DNA, the CDR3 is TGTGCCAGCAGCCAAAATGGGCCAGGGGAGTACTTC.